One sample yielded the 6 T cell receptor beta chains listed below, sequenced in a study of blood T cell repertoires in COVID-19. Using immunoSEQ multiplex PCR, the repertoire was profiled, and TCRdb retains in-frame clones only, with some absent. The table has about 330,000 clones, around four fifths seen once. The specimen was peripheral blood. Receptors were obtained from a woman between 45 and 60 years old with acute or convalescent COVID-19.

This sequence joins TRBV19 and TRBJ2-2; D gene uncertain. The CDR3 length is 13 residues. The V and J ends lost 4 bases and 2 bases respectively, with 5 bases between them. CDR1 is LNHDA and CDR2 is SQIVND in the germline V gene (reference sequence). CDR3 sequence: CASSNYNTGELFF. Written as DNA, the CDR3 is TGTGCCAGTAGTAACTACAACACCGGGGAGCTGTTTTTT.

J is TRBJ2-3 and V is TRBV9; D perhaps matches TRBD2 (5 bases). With 0 bases removed from V and 3 bases from J, the gap between germline ends came to 5 bases. Germline CDR1 and CDR2: SGDLS and YYNGEE. The CDR3 is made up of 13 amino acids. The CDR3 here is CASSVGRTDTQYF. In nucleotides, the CDR3 is TGTGCCAGCAGCGTAGGGAGGACAGATACGCAGTATTTT.

The chain carries TRBV2 and TRBJ1-5; 7 nucleotides line up with TRBD1. CDR1 and CDR2 from the germline V gene are SNHLY and FYNNEI. The CDR3 extends over 13 amino acids. J was trimmed by 7 bases and V by 4 bases; bases with no gene match: 4. The CDR3, as DNA: TGTGCCAGCAGTGTAACAGGGGTCCAGCCCCAGCATTTT. This encodes CASSVTGVQPQHF.

The rearrangement uses TRBV5-1 and TRBJ2-3; D is unclear. The V gene lost 0 bases and the J gene lost 0 bases, with 5 bases spanning the gap. The germline gives CDR1 SGHRS, CDR2 YFSETQ. The CDR3 spans 14 residues. This chain's CDR3 is CASSLAQSTDTQYF. The CDR3 DNA reads TGCGCCAGCAGCTTGGCCCAGAGCACAGATACGCAGTATTTT.

Worth noting for this clone: This CDR3 is also generated by other DNA sequences in the sample. J is TRBJ1-6 and V is TRBV28; no reliable D call. Germline V lookup: CDR1 MDHEN, CDR2 SYDVKM. Trimming took off 4 bases at V and 0 bases at J, with 10 bases between the two ends. The CDR3 spans 16 residues. The CDR3 loop reads CASSSTGSSYNSPLHF. The DNA for the CDR3 is TGTGCCAGCAGTTCAACGGGTAGCTCCTATAATTCACCCCTCCACTTT.

The chain couples TRBV24-1 to TRBJ1-5, with D possibly matching TRBD1 (5 bases). Trimming took 3 bases from V and 6 from J, leaving 14 bases between them. Germline loops: CDR1 KGHDR, CDR2 SFDVKD. This CDR3 is 15 amino acids long. The CDR3 reads CATSDRGEGGQPQHF. DNA of the CDR3: TGTGCCACCAGTGATAGAGGGGAGGGTGGTCAGCCCCAGCATTTT.